This entry concerns a single TCR beta chain. Both 60 Vbeta primers and 13 Jbeta primers went into the PCR. Measured with immunoSEQ multiplex PCR; TCRdb has only the in-frame clones, and not every one. The sample includes around 150,000 clones, about three quarters of them seen just once. The data stem from a study of cytomegalovirus exposure and HLA in healthy donors. Trimming took 6 bases from V and 0 from J, leaving 14 bases between them. The germline CDR1 and CDR2 sequences are SGHAT and FQNNGV. The CDR3 runs to 15 residues. The donors gave bone marrow, and they were healthy. Likely unrecorded immune exposures existed in these nominally healthy donors.

This receptor was obtained from a female donor in good health and CMV-seronegative. The sequenced material came from PBMCs. The chain links TRBV11-2 to TRBJ1-1; TRBD1 is a possible D gene (5 bases). The CDR3 protein is CASRTWGGMNTEAFF. The CDR3 DNA is TGTGCCAGCAGGACCTGGGGGGGGATGAACACTGAAGCTTTCTTT.